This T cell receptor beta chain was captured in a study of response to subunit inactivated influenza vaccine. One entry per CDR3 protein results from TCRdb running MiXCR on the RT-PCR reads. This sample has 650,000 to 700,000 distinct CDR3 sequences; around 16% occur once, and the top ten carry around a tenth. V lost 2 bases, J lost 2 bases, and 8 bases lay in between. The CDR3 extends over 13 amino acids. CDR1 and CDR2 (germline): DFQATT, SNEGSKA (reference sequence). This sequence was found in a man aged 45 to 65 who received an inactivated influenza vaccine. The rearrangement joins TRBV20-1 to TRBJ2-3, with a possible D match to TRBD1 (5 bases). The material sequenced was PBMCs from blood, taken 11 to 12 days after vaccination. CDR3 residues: CSARQGNTDTQYF. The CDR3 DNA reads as TGCAGTGCTAGACAGGGAAACACAGATACGCAGTATTTT.